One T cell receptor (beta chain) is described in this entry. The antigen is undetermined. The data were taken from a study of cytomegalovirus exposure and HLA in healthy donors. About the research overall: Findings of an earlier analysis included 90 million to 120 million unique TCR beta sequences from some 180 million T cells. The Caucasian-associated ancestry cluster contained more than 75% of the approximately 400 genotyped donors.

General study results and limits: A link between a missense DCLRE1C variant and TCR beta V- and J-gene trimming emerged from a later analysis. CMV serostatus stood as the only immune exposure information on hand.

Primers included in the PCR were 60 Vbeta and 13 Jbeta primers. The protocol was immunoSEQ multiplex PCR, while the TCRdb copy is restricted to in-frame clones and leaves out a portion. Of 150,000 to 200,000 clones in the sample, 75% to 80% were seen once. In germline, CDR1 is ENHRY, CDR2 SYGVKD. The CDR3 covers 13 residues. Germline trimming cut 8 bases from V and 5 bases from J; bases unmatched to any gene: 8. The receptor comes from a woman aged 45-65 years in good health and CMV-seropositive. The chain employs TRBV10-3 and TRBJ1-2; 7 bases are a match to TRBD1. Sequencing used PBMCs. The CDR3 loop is CAIQGTDIYGYTF. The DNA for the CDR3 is TGTGCCATCCAAGGGACAGATATATATGGCTACACCTTC.